Listed here are 23 T cell receptor beta chains from one sample, sequenced in a study of cytomegalovirus exposure and HLA in healthy donors. PCR employed 60 Vbeta and 13 Jbeta primers. The data were produced by immunoSEQ multiplex PCR, yet TCRdb's version contains in-frame clones alone and is incomplete. The sample comprises more than 110,000 clones, around 10% of which are singletons, and approximately 1.9% rests with the top ten. The sequenced material came from PBMCs. The source of these receptors is a man over 45 in good health and CMV-seronegative.

This clone was seen more than once but under ten times. V gene TRBV28 combines with J gene TRBJ1-3; 9 bases agree with TRBD1. The CDR3 length is 16 residues. Trimming took 6 bases from V and 3 from J; bases not matched to a gene: 9. CDR1 and CDR2 (germline): MDHEN, SYDVKM. This chain's CDR3 is CASSLGTGTLGNTIYF. The CDR3 DNA reads as TGTGCCAGCAGCCTCGGGACAGGGACTCTTGGAAACACCATATATTTT. The variable domain in full, with the rest retrieved from reference TRBV28 and TRBJ1-3, is DVKVTQSSRYLVKRTGEKVFLECVQDMDHENMFWYRQDPGLGLRLIYFSYDVKMKEKGDIPEGYSVSREKKERFSLILESASTNQTSMYLCASSLGTGTLGNTIYFGEGSWLTVV.

The chain carries TRBV5-1 and TRBJ2-3; possibly TRBD1 for D (6 bases). The ends were cut back, 2 bases at V and 6 bases at J, with 10 bases in the middle. This CDR3 comprises 13 residues. Germline CDR1 is SGHRS and CDR2 is YFSETQ. The CDR3, as DNA: TGCGCCAGCAGCTTCGGACAGTCGGATACGCAGTATTTT. It yields the protein CASSFGQSDTQYF.

The chain couples TRBV9 to TRBJ2-7; 10 nucleotides agree with TRBD1. V lost 3 bases to trimming and J lost 3 bases; unmatched junction nucleotides: 6. Germline CDR1 SGDLS, CDR2 YYNGEE. This CDR3 has 15 amino acids. CDR3 loop: CASSGGQGIDYEQYF. DNA for the CDR3: TGTGCCAGCAGCGGGGGACAGGGGATAGACTACGAGCAGTACTTC.

The sample holds a few counts of this clone. The rearrangement links TRBV6-6 to TRBJ2-1; 9 positions agree with TRBD2. The CDR3 totals 15 residues. Trimming cost V 8 bases and J 3 bases; bases outside gene matches: 8. Germline V lookup: CDR1 MNHNY, CDR2 SVGAGI (reference sequence). In nucleotides, the CDR3 is TGTGCCAGCGATTTAGCGGGAGAGTACTACAATGAGCAGTTCTTC. Amino acid sequence: CASDLAGEYYNEQFF.

This clone was seen only a few times. J is TRBJ2-7 and V is TRBV29-1, with 7 bases aligning to TRBD1. J gave up 4 bases and V 6 bases, and 9 bases lay outside the gene matches. Germline V CDR1 and CDR2: SQVTM, ANQGSEA. CDR3 length: 13 amino acids. CDR3: CSVEETGRYEQYF. The CDR3 nucleotides are TGCAGCGTGGAGGAGACAGGGCGTTACGAGCAGTACTTC.

This clone showed up just a few times. This chain links TRBV10-1 with TRBJ2-7; TRBD2 aligns across 9 bases. The junction had 9 bases not matched to a gene; V was cut back by 7 bases and J by 2 bases. The CDR3 is made up of 15 amino acids. Looked up from germline, CDR1 is WNHNN and CDR2 is SYGVQD (reference sequence). CDR3 in DNA: TGCGCCAGCACCGAAGGGCTAGCGGGGACCTACGAGCAGTACTTC. It encodes CASTEGLAGTYEQYF.

Of note for this clone: Other DNA sequences in the same sample also yield this CDR3. The J gene is TRBJ2-7, the V gene TRBV6-1, with D tentatively TRBD2 (7 bases). The CDR3 length is 15 residues. From germline, CDR1 is MNHNS and CDR2 SASEGT. The germline V and J ends were trimmed by 2 bases and 1 base, with 12 bases remaining between them. The CDR3 DNA sequence: TGTGCCAGCAGTGAATCGGGGGGCTCTTCCTACGAGCAGTACTTC. Translating it yields CASSESGGSSYEQYF.

This clone appeared a few times. The J gene is TRBJ2-7, the V gene TRBV7-8; 9 bases agree with TRBD2. Looked up from germline, CDR1 is SGHVS and CDR2 is FQNEAQ. This CDR3 contains 15 residues. With V trimmed by 1 base and J by 2 bases, 3 bases remained unmatched. The CDR3 nucleotides read TGTGCCAGCAGCTTAGGACTAGCGGCTCCCTACGAGCAGTACTTC. Its translation is CASSLGLAAPYEQYF.

J is TRBJ2-3 and V is TRBV9; 8 bases are a match to TRBD2. This CDR3 has 15 amino acids. The germline CDR1 and CDR2 sequences are SGDLS and YYNGEE. Germline trimming cut 2 bases from V and 1 base from J; bases unmatched to any gene: 3. The CDR3 is CASSVTSGGTDTQYF. DNA of the CDR3: TGTGCCAGCAGCGTTACTAGCGGAGGCACAGATACGCAGTATTTT. Full variable domain (missing parts from reference TRBV9 and TRBJ2-3): DSGVTQTPKHLITATGQRVTLRCSPRSGDLSVYWYQQSLDQGLQFLIQYYNGEERAKGNILERFSAQQFPDLHSELNLSSLELGDSALYFCASSVTSGGTDTQYFGPGTRLTVL.

In its sample, this clone was seen a few times. The chain recombines TRBV4-1 with TRBJ1-5, with 7 bases that match TRBD1. This CDR3 has 17 amino acids. Germline CDR1 is MGHRA and CDR2 is YSYEKL. With 1 base clipped from V and 4 bases from J, the junction kept 10 bases outside the gene matches. This CDR3 is CASSQVRGAGGNQPQHF. As DNA, the CDR3 is TGCGCCAGCAGCCAAGTAAGGGGCGCAGGGGGTAATCAGCCCCAGCATTTT.

The V and J genes are TRBV28 and TRBJ1-2; D possibly corresponds to TRBD1 (6 bases). The length of the CDR3 is 13 residues. Per the germline V gene, CDR1 is MDHEN and CDR2 is SYDVKM. Trimming removed 5 bases at V and 3 bases at J, with 10 bases between. CDR3 DNA sequence: TGTGCCAGCAGTACAGGGAGAGACTATGGCTACACCTTC. This sequence encodes CASSTGRDYGYTF.

This clone has only a few counts. The rearrangement links TRBV9 to TRBJ2-3, with D possibly matching TRBD2 (5 bases). Germline V CDR1 and CDR2: SGDLS, YYNGEE. The CDR3 length is 15 residues. V was trimmed by 0 bases and J by 1 base, leaving 9 bases between them. The CDR3 protein is CASSVGSGGTDTQYF. CDR3 coding DNA: TGTGCCAGCAGCGTAGGTTCCGGGGGCACAGATACGCAGTATTTT. Supplemented by reference TRBV9 and TRBJ2-3, the full variable domain reads DSGVTQTPKHLITATGQRVTLRCSPRSGDLSVYWYQQSLDQGLQFLIQYYNGEERAKGNILERFSAQQFPDLHSELNLSSLELGDSALYFCASSVGSGGTDTQYFGPGTRLTVL.

In this sample, this clone turned up a few times. CDR3 sequence: CASSGDSLGITEAFF. The CDR3 DNA reads TGTGCCAGCAGCGGTGACAGTTTAGGGATCACTGAAGCTTTCTTT. The chain carries TRBV9 and TRBJ1-1; D may be TRBD1 (5 bases). V gave up 3 bases and J gave up 4 bases, with 16 bases separating them. The CDR3 contains 15 residues. Germline V lookup: CDR1 SGDLS, CDR2 YYNGEE.

This clone was detected a few times. This chain joins TRBV29-1 and TRBJ2-5; 12 positions match TRBD2. The DNA end favors TRBJ2-7, so the J call may be wrong. Germline CDR1 reads SQVTM; CDR2 reads ANQGSEA. This CDR3 contains 15 residues. In nucleotides, the CDR3 is TGCAGCGCGGGACTAGCGGGTGGTGGGTTCTACGAGCAGTACTTC. Its translation: CSAGLAGGGFYEQYF.

The chain joins TRBV5-1 to TRBJ1-3; 9 bases match TRBD1. V trimming: 3 bases; J trimming: 8 bases; junction bases outside the gene matches: 6. The length of the CDR3 is 14 residues. Germline lookup yields CDR1 SGHRS and CDR2 YFSETQ. This CDR3 is CASSWTGAPDTIYF. CDR3 bases: TGCGCCAGCAGCTGGACAGGGGCCCCGGACACCATATATTTT.

This clone was counted between two and nine times. This chain connects TRBV6-6 to TRBJ2-5; 12 bases agree with TRBD2. V was clipped by 7 bases and J by 7 bases; unmatched bases: 10. Germline CDR1 MNHNY, CDR2 SVGAGI (reference sequence). The CDR3 has 15 residues. The CDR3 DNA sequence: TGTGCCAGCACCCTAACTAGCGGGGGGCGGAGGACCCAGTACTTC. This translates into CASTLTSGGRRTQYF.

This clone was seen only a few times. The chain is built from TRBV7-9 and TRBJ1-3; 7 positions match TRBD1. The CDR3 is 15 residues long. The germline gives CDR1 SEHNR, CDR2 FQNEAQ (reference sequence). The junction had 5 bases not matched to a gene; V was cut back by 4 bases and J by 2 bases. This CDR3 is CASSSVTGTGNTIYF. CDR3 DNA sequence: TGTGCCAGCAGCTCAGTGACAGGGACTGGAAACACCATATATTTT. The variable domain in full, completed from reference TRBV7-9 and TRBJ1-3, reads DTGVSQNPRHKITKRGQNVTFRCDPISEHNRLYWYRQTLGQGPEFLTYFQNEAQLEKSRLLSDRFSAERPKGSFSTLEIQRTEQGDSAMYLCASSSVTGTGNTIYFGEGSWLTVV.

The chain joins TRBV18 to TRBJ2-5; perhaps TRBD2 as D (6 bases). CDR3 size: 14 residues. Trimming cost V 2 bases and J 5 bases, with 12 bases left between them. The germline CDR1 and CDR2 sequences are KGHSH and LQKENI. CDR3 nucleotides: TGTGCCAGCTCACCAGTGACCCGGGAGGAGACCCAGTACTTC. This codes for CASSPVTREETQYF.

V is TRBV6-1 and J is TRBJ1-4, with D maybe TRBD1 (6 bases). CDR3 size: 14 residues. V was shortened by 6 bases and J by 8 bases, with 16 bases between the two germline ends. Germline CDR1 and CDR2: MNHNS and SASEGT. The CDR3 region is CASRGQHREEKLFF. The DNA for the CDR3 is TGTGCCAGCAGGGGCCAGCACAGGGAGGAAAAACTGTTTTTT.

This clone was detected a few times. The chain recombines TRBV27 with TRBJ1-1; tentatively, D is TRBD1 (5 bases). The V end was cut by 6 bases, the J end by 0 bases, with 8 bases between. Germline CDR1 and CDR2: MNHEY and SMNVEV (reference sequence). CDR3 length: 13 amino acids. The CDR3 nucleotides are TGTGCCAGCAGAGGGGAAATGAACACTGAAGCTTTCTTT. Its translation is CASRGEMNTEAFF.

This clone appeared a few times. CDR3 coding DNA: TGTGCCAGCTCACCACGAAGGGGGTCGATGAACACTGAAGCTTTCTTT. Its translation: CASSPRRGSMNTEAFF. The genes are TRBV18 and TRBJ1-1; D is possibly TRBD1 (6 bases). This CDR3 is 16 amino acids long. The V and J ends lost 1 base and 0 bases respectively, with 12 bases between them. CDR1 is KGHSH, CDR2 LQKENI, per germline.

This clone was detected a few times. The V and J genes are TRBV27 and TRBJ1-2, with 8 bases that match TRBD1. The CDR3 consists of 16 residues. Trimming removed 6 bases from V and 1 base from J; junction bases left unmatched: 10. Germline V gives CDR1 MNHEY, CDR2 SMNVEV (reference sequence). This chain's CDR3 is CASSPSDRGRNYGYTF. The CDR3, as DNA: TGTGCCAGCAGCCCATCCGACAGGGGTCGTAACTATGGCTACACCTTC.

The J gene is TRBJ2-7, the V gene TRBV21-1; TRBD2 reflects the table's D call only, with no check against the DNA. TRBV21-1 is flagged as a pseudogene. The CDR3 totals 14 residues. CDR3 DNA: TGTGCCAGCAGGGCGGGAGGGACGGCGAACGAGCAGTACTTC. It translates to CASRAGGTANEQYF.